Below are 9 T cell receptor beta chains sequenced from a single sample in a study of metastatic and nonmetastatic thyroid tumors. MiXCR was used by TCRdb to re-call the PCR reads. The data show tens of thousands of clones, with about an eighth seen just once and roughly 23% held by the top ten. No treatment of any kind had been given to any patient before thyroid surgery. The sequencing input was blood. These receptors were taken from a female donor with papillary thyroid cancer or a benign thyroid nodule (not recorded which). Some clones in this sample may be carry-over from other donors' samples.

The sample holds many counts of this clone. The CDR3 is CASSYPGTGSGNTQYF. The CDR3 DNA is TGTGCCAGCAGCTACCCTGGGACAGGGTCGGGAAATACGCAGTATTTT. V usage is TRBV5-6 and J usage is TRBJ2-3, with TRBD1 identical over 9 bases. Trimming cost V 3 bases and J 7 bases; bases outside gene matches: 12. Per germline, CDR1 SGHDT and CDR2 YYEEEE. The CDR3 length is 16 residues.

This clone appeared many times. CDR3 nucleotide sequence: TGTGCCAGCACCGTGGGGAATCAAGAGACCCAGTACTTC. As protein: CASTVGNQETQYF. The rearrangement links TRBV7-9 to TRBJ2-5; D call uncertain. This CDR3 is built from 13 residues. The V gene's germline CDR1 is SEHNR and CDR2 FQNEAQ (reference sequence). Trimming removed 7 bases from V and 2 bases from J, with 11 bases in between.

There are many counts of this clone. The rearrangement uses TRBV9 and TRBJ2-3; the match to TRBD2 covers 8 bases. In germline, CDR1 is SGDLS, CDR2 YYNGEE. Trimming cost V 0 bases and J 2 bases; bases outside gene matches: 11. The length of the CDR3 is 18 residues. The CDR3 here is CASSVEDGAGGHTDTQYF. Written as DNA, the CDR3 is TGTGCCAGCAGCGTAGAGGATGGGGCGGGAGGACACACAGATACGCAGTATTTT.

This clone was recorded at least ten times. The rearrangement joins TRBV2 to TRBJ2-7; D ambiguous. This CDR3 region has 14 residues. Per the germline V gene, CDR1 is SNHLY and CDR2 is FYNNEI. Trimming shortened V by 3 bases and J by 4 bases, and 13 bases separated the two germline ends. The CDR3 region has the DNA TGTGCCAGCAGTGACACCGGGCCTCTGTACGAGCAGTACTTC. As protein: CASSDTGPLYEQYF. Looking up the rest from reference TRBV2 and TRBJ2-7 gives the full variable domain: EPEVTQTPSHQVTQMGQEVILRCVPISNHLYFYWYRQILGQKVEFLVSFYNNEISEKSEIFDDQFSVERPDGSNFTLKIRSTKLEDSAMYFCASSDTGPLYEQYFGPGTRLTVT.

The chain carries TRBV19 and TRBJ2-2; possibly TRBD2 for D (5 bases). CDR1 and CDR2 from the germline V gene are LNHDA and SQIVND (reference sequence). V was cut by 3 bases and J by 5 bases, with 10 bases left in between. The CDR3 extends over 14 amino acids. The CDR3 DNA sequence: TGTGCCAGTAGTATGAGGAGCGGTACCGGGGAGCTGTTTTTT. Translated: CASSMRSGTGELFF.

In this sample, this clone turned up many times. The rearrangement uses TRBV6-6 and TRBJ2-7; 10 bases map to TRBD2. The CDR3 spans 15 residues. The germline CDR1 and CDR2 sequences are MNHNY and SVGAGI (reference sequence). The trim removed 0 bases at V and 7 bases at J, leaving 6 bases unmatched. For the CDR3, the DNA is TGTGCCAGCAGTTACTCAGCGGGAGGGCCGAGGGAGCAGTACTTC. This sequence encodes CASSYSAGGPREQYF.

This clone was recorded many times. The chain combines TRBV7-9 with TRBJ2-7; 7 bases line up with TRBD1. The CDR3 has 13 residues. The V gene's germline CDR1 is SEHNR and CDR2 FQNEAQ (reference sequence). The V segment lost 6 bases and the J segment 6 bases; nucleotides outside the gene matches: 8. The CDR3 loop reads CASRTRQGGEQYF. DNA of the CDR3: TGTGCCAGCAGGACCCGACAGGGCGGCGAGCAGTACTTC.

On this clone: The junction and the germline gene differ at one end; a read error may be behind it. This rearrangement joins TRBV11-1 to TRBJ2-1, with D possibly being TRBD1 (6 bases). Germline V gene sequence: CDR1 SGHAT, CDR2 FQDESV (reference sequence). CDR3 size: 16 residues. The CDR3 sequence is CASSLRLWQGTNEQLF. In nucleotides, the CDR3 is TGTGCCAGCAGCTTACGTTTGTGGCAGGGGACGAATGAGCAGTTGTTC.

This clone was counted at least ten times. The CDR3 nucleotides are TGCAGTGCTAGAGCTCAGGGAAGCTACGAGCAGTACTTC. Its translation: CSARAQGSYEQYF. V and J are TRBV20-1 and TRBJ2-7; D might be TRBD1 (5 bases). CDR3 length equals 13 residues. Germline CDR1 is DFQATT and CDR2 is SNEGSKA (reference sequence). Trimming cost V 1 base and J 3 bases, with 10 bases left between them.